The sample holds many counts of the clone carrying this T cell receptor (beta chain). These data originate in a study of regulatory T cells in long-lasting Graves disease. Sequencing libraries for TCR beta were prepared with iRepertoire HTBI primers and Arm-PCR of CDR3 regions. TCRdb analysed the multiplex PCR reads with MiXCR anew, one entry per CDR3 protein. The data contain under 250,000 distinct CDR3 sequences, 20% of them singletons. CDR3 length equals 13 residues. The germline gives CDR1 DFQATT, CDR2 SNEGSKA (reference sequence). V lost 0 bases to trimming and J lost 4 bases, with 9 bases between them. Time point of the sample: newly diagnosed GD, antithyroid drugs for less than 3 months. PBMCs were the source of the RNA used for TCR sequencing.

The V call is TRBV20-1, the J call TRBJ1-1, with D hard to call. This clonotype originated in a female donor with Graves disease. The input for sequencing was peripheral blood mononuclear cells (PBMCs), taken at new diagnosis, from a patient treated with antithyroid drugs. CDR3 in amino acids: CSARDHLGTEAFF. The CDR3 DNA follows: TGCAGTGCTAGAGATCACCTGGGCACTGAAGCTTTCTTT.